This record concerns one TCR beta chain sequence. This record comes from a study of control samples from healthy donors and cancer patients. Germline CDR1 reads SGHAT; CDR2 reads FQNNGV. V gave up 5 bases and J gave up 5 bases; unmatched junction bases: 8. This CDR3 spans 15 amino acids. The method was immunoSEQ multiplex PCR; TCRdb's version includes in-frame clones alone and lacks a portion of them. The sample gives about 77,000 clones, almost 95% of which show up once; 5% to 6% is in the top ten. The sequence was obtained from a woman aged 60-70 years in good health. Sequencing was carried out using blood. The chain employs TRBV11-2 and TRBJ2-3; 9 bases match TRBD2. Written as DNA, the CDR3 is TGTGCCAGCAGCATTAGCGGGAGTTTAATAGATACGCAGTATTTT. Its translation: CASSISGSLIDTQYF.